This T cell receptor (beta chain) was retrieved from a study of T cells expressing NK-cell markers. Study details: Among eight sequenced donors, seven carried HCMV seropositivity while one was seronegative. General observations from the study: Of the CD8+ T cells in more than five donors, 1.0-7.0% belonged to dominant NKG2C+ clonotypes. In several donors, dominant clonotypes made up about 25-65% of CD3+CD56-NKG2C+ cells. Uncertainty persisted over the HCMV specificity of expanded NKG2C+ T cell clones.

About this clonotype: Its antigen remains unknown.

The CDR3 contains 13 residues. Germline V gene lookup returns CDR1 KGHSY and CDR2 FQNENV. TCRdb processed the 5' RACE reads again and assigns one entry to each CDR3 protein, with no DNA. The table lists roughly 390,000 distinct CDR3 sequences. The rearrangement links TRBV16 to TRBJ2-1; TCRdb's D call, TRBD2, is unchecked because there is no DNA. Sequenced material: blood T cells: a sorted CD56 or NKG2C T cell subset, CD4+ or CD8+ T cells, or bulk PBMC T cells (not recorded which). This receptor was identified in a man aged 18-69 years in good health. The CDR3 protein is CASSQGTALGPFF.